The 12 T cell receptor beta chains reported below all come from one sample, sequenced in a study of T cells in Graves' hyperthyroidism and ophthalmopathy. Amplification targeted TCR beta CDR3 regions from RNA transcripts. The primer set for the first-round RT-PCR of the TCR CDR3 was HTBI. Using its own MiXCR run on the multiplex PCR reads, TCRdb lists one record per CDR3 protein. The table includes fewer than 650,000 distinct CDR3 sequences, roughly 14% detected once. The sequenced material came from blood. The receptors stem from a woman between 40 and 50 years old with Graves' ophthalmopathy.

This clonotype was seen many times. The chain is built from TRBV6-1 and TRBJ2-7; the D gene is possibly TRBD2 (6 bases). Germline V lookup: CDR1 MNHNS, CDR2 SASEGT. The V end was cut by 7 bases, the J end by 3 bases, with 22 bases between. The CDR3 consists of 16 residues. The CDR3 protein is CASNKLGGRFFYEQYF. DNA for the CDR3: TGTGCCAGCAACAAATTGGGGGGTCGGTTTTTCTACGAGCAGTACTTC.

This clonotype was seen at least ten times. J is TRBJ2-5 and V is TRBV20-1; D is undetermined. CDR3 length: 13 residues. The V and J ends lost 0 bases and 6 bases respectively, with 11 bases between them. Looked up from germline, CDR1 is DFQATT and CDR2 is SNEGSKA (reference sequence). The CDR3 loop reads CSARDPGPKTQYF. CDR3 nucleotide sequence: TGCAGTGCTAGAGATCCCGGGCCCAAGACCCAGTACTTC.

At least ten counts were recorded for this clonotype. The chain joins TRBV12-3 or TRBV12-4 to TRBJ2-7; either TRBD1 or TRBD2 may supply D (6 bases each). Trimming shortened V by 3 bases and J by 6 bases, and 12 bases separated the two germline ends. CDR3 length: 13 amino acids. The CDR3 reads CASSLTGASEQYF. The CDR3 DNA is TGTGCCAGCAGTTTGACGGGGGCTAGCGAGCAGTACTTC.

This clonotype has at least ten counts. The V gene is TRBV28, the J gene TRBJ1-1; weak D call: TRBD1 (5 bases). Germline V gives CDR1 MDHEN, CDR2 SYDVKM. Trimming removed 7 bases from V and 1 base from J, with 19 bases in between. This CDR3 contains 16 residues. Here the CDR3 reads CASTTGAMGGNTEAFF. The CDR3 coding sequence is TGTGCCAGCACCACCGGGGCCATGGGAGGGAACACTGAAGCTTTCTTT.

The gene calls are TRBV3-1 and TRBJ1-1; TRBD1 matches 7 bases. V gave up 4 bases and J gave up 3 bases; unmatched junction bases: 11. This CDR3 region has 16 residues. In germline, CDR1 is LGHDT, CDR2 YNNKEL (reference sequence). The CDR3 DNA sequence: TGTGCCAGCAGCCCTCGACAGGGTCTTATCTACACTGAAGCTTTCTTT. The encoded protein is CASSPRQGLIYTEAFF. Full variable domain (missing parts from reference TRBV3-1 and TRBJ1-1): DTAVSQTPKYLVTQMGNDKSIKCEQNLGHDTMYWYKQDSKKFLKIMFSYNNKELIINETVPNRFSPKSPDKAHLNLHINSLELGDSAVYFCASSPRQGLIYTEAFFGQGTRLTVV.

This clonotype was seen more than once but under ten times. This rearrangement joins TRBV4-1 to TRBJ2-4; D may be TRBD2 (6 bases). Germline V gene lookup returns CDR1 MGHRA and CDR2 YSYEKL. Trimming stripped 0 bases from V and 8 bases from J, with 20 bases between. The CDR3 is 17 residues long. The CDR3 bases are TGCGCCAGCAGCCAAGAGGGCCTAGCGCCAACGGTCGACATTCAGTACTTC. Encoded protein: CASSQEGLAPTVDIQYF.

In this sample, this clonotype turned up many times. The gene calls are TRBV28 and TRBJ1-1; the D is unclear. This CDR3 has 12 residues. Germline CDR1 is MDHEN and CDR2 is SYDVKM. V lost 5 bases to trimming and J lost 1 base, with 5 bases between them. The CDR3 DNA follows: TGTGCCAGCAGTGAAACGAACACTGAAGCTTTCTTT. Amino acids: CASSETNTEAFF.

This clonotype was seen a handful of times. The genes are TRBV6-2 or TRBV6-3 and TRBJ1-1; 7 bases line up with TRBD1. V was clipped by 8 bases and J by 2 bases; unmatched bases: 8. The germline V gene encodes CDR1 MNHEY and CDR2 SVGEGT. The CDR3 is 14 amino acids. The CDR3 bases are TGTGCCAGCGGCCGGGGACAGAGAAACACTGAAGCTTTCTTT. Translation gives CASGRGQRNTEAFF.

The chain couples TRBV12-3 or TRBV12-4 to TRBJ1-2; 7 bases align to TRBD1. Losses at the gene ends were 5 bases for V and 8 bases for J; bases not matched to a gene: 8. This CDR3 region has 13 residues. CDR3 nucleotides: TGTGCCAGCAGTGTAACAGGGGAGGACGGCTACACCTTC. Translated: CASSVTGEDGYTF.

The J gene is TRBJ1-2, the V gene TRBV29-1, with unresolved D. Per the germline V gene, CDR1 is SQVTM and CDR2 is ANQGSEA. V was pared by 7 bases and J by 4 bases, with 16 bases between. This CDR3 spans 13 amino acids. This CDR3 reads CSATGRSVYGYTF. In DNA form, the CDR3 reads TGCAGCGCTACCGGGCGGTCGGTCTATGGCTACACCTTC. Full variable domain (rest looked up from reference TRBV29-1 and TRBJ1-2): SAVISQKPSRDICQRGTSLTIQCQVDSQVTMMFWYRQQPGQSLTLIATANQGSEATYESGFVIDKFPISRPNLTFSTLTVSNMSPEDSSIYLCSATGRSVYGYTFGSGTRLTVV.

This clonotype was found many times. The V gene is TRBV2, the J gene TRBJ1-2; D unclear. This CDR3 is 14 amino acids long. The V gene lost 4 bases and the J gene lost 2 bases, with 11 bases spanning the gap. The germline CDR1 and CDR2 sequences are SNHLY and FYNNEI. The CDR3: CASSGVSGNYGYTF. The CDR3 region has the DNA TGTGCCAGCAGTGGGGTCAGCGGGAACTATGGCTACACCTTC.

This clonotype has a count of ten or more. This chain links TRBV5-1 with TRBJ2-7, with TRBD1 matching 7 bases. Germline CDR1 and CDR2: SGHRS and YFSETQ. V lost 4 bases and J lost 0; bases outside the gene matches: 10. The CDR3 consists of 16 residues. This CDR3 is CASSLGSTGTSYEQYF. CDR3 nucleotides: TGCGCCAGCAGCCTCGGTTCGACAGGGACCTCCTACGAGCAGTACTTC.